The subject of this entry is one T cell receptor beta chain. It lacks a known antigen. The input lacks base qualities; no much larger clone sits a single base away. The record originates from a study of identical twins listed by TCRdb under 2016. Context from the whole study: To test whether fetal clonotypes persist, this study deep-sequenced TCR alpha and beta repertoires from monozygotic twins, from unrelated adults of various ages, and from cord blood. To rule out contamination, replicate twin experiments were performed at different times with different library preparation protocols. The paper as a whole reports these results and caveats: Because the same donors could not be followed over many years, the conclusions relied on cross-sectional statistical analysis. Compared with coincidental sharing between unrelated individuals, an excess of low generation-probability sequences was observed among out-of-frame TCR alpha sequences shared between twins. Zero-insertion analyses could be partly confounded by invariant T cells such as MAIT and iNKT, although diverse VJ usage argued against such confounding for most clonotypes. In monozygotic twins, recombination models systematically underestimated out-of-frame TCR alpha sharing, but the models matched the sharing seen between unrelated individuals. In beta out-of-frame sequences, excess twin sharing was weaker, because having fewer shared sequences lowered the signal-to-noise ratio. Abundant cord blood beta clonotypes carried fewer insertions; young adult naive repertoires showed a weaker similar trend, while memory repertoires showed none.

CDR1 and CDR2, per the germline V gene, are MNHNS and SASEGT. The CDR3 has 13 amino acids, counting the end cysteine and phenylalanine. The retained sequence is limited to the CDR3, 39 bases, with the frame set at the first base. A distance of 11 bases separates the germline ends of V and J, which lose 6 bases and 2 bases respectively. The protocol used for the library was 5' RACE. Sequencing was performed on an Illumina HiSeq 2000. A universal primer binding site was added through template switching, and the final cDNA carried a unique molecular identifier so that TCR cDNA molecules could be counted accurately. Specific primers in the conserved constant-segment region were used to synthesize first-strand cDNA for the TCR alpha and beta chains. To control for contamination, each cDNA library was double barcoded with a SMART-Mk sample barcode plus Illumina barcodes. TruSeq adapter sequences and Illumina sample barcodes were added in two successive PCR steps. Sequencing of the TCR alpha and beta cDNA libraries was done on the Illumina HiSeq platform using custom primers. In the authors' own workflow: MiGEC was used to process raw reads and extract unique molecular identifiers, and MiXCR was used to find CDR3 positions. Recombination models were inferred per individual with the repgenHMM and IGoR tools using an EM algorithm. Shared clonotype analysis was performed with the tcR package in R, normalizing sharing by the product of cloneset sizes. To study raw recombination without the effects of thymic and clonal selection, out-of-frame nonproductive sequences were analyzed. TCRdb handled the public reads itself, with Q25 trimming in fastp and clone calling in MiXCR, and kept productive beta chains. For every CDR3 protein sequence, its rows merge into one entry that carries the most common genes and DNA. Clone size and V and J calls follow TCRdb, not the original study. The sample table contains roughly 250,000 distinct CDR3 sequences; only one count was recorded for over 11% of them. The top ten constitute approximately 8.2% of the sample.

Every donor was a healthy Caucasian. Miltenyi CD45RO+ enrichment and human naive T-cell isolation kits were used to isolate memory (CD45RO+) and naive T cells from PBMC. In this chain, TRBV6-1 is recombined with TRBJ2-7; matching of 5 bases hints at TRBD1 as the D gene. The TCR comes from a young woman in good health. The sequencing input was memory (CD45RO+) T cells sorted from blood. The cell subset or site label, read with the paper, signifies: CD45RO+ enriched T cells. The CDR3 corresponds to CASRTATPYEQYF. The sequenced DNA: TGTGCCAGCAGGACAGCAACCCCCTACGAGCAGTACTTC.